The clone carrying this TCR beta chain was detected a few times. No antigen is known for it. This record comes from a study of a mutant IDH1 vaccine in newly diagnosed glioma. Study-level background: Patients had received radiotherapy, temozolomide, or both previously, most receiving both.

Time point noted: baseline, week 1 (first vaccination visit). Treatment here: pre-vaccination baseline after standard-of-care therapy. New IDH1-mutant, ATRX-lost WHO grade 3 or 4 astrocytomas occurred in donors. TCRdb's table, derived via immunoSEQ multiplex PCR, lists solely in-frame clones and lacks some. The table includes approximately 54,000 clones, 80% to 90% detected once. The CDR3 totals 13 residues. Germline CDR1 SGHTA, CDR2 FQGNSA. V lost 0 bases to trimming and J lost 6 bases, with 8 bases between them. Study-level results: Patients mounted vaccine-induced immune responses in about 93% of cases.

This specimen was PBMCs, taken from a glioma patient treated with radiotherapy, temozolomide or both. This chain links TRBV7-2 with TRBJ1-1; D perhaps matches TRBD1 (5 bases). The TCR originated in a young man with glioma. The CDR3 reads CASSLAWGPEAFF. CDR3 DNA sequence: TGTGCCAGCAGCTTAGCCTGGGGACCTGAAGCTTTCTTT.